The present T cell receptor beta chain was sequenced within a study of radiation and T cells in renal cell carcinoma. As for the study in general: Nephrectomy followed 15 Gy stereotactic body radiation by 4 weeks. Regarding the study as a whole: Pretreatment tumor biopsies were lacking, so baseline clonotypes are unknown. From baseline, blood top tumor clonotypes peaked at 2 weeks post-radiation.

Time point specified: baseline pretreatment blood. The treatment: 15 Gy SBRT to primary tumor, nephrectomy 4 weeks later. This renal cell carcinoma was of the clear cell type. Measured with immunoSEQ multiplex PCR; TCRdb has only the in-frame clones, and not every one. The table records 150,000 or so clones, around four fifths of them present only once. Worth noting for this clone: The antigen remains unidentified. Sequence at one end of the junction differs from germline and may be a read error.

The CDR3 contains 15 residues. The germline gives CDR1 SGHRS, CDR2 YFSETQ. This TCR was sampled from a woman between 50 and 59 years old with renal cell carcinoma. This material consisted of blood, taken from a patient whose treatment included radiotherapy and nephrectomy. This chain joins TRBV5-1 and TRBJ1-1, with D unclear. This CDR3 is CTSSLDPGENTEAFF. The DNA of the CDR3 is TGCACCAGCAGCTTGGATCCGGGAGAGAACACTGAAGCTTTCTTT.